What follows describes a single T cell receptor beta chain. V shed 0 bases and J 4 bases; nucleotides not matched to a gene: 11. Per the germline V gene, CDR1 is MNHEY and CDR2 is SVGEGT. The CDR3 sequence is 19 residues long. This sample stems from a study of control samples from healthy donors and cancer patients. TCRdb's copy holds only in-frame clones and misses some; the assay was immunoSEQ multiplex PCR. The profile covers 95,000 to 150,000 clones, with roughly 86% appearing a single time and 2.9% taken by the ten largest. This TCR was sampled from a man aged 55 to 70 in good health. Sequenced material: blood. The chain recombines TRBV6-2 or TRBV6-3 with TRBJ2-1, with 11 bases fitting TRBD2. This CDR3 reads CASSYSHWLAGGGYNEQFF. The CDR3 region has the DNA TGTGCCAGCAGTTACTCGCACTGGCTAGCGGGGGGTGGTTACAATGAGCAGTTCTTC.